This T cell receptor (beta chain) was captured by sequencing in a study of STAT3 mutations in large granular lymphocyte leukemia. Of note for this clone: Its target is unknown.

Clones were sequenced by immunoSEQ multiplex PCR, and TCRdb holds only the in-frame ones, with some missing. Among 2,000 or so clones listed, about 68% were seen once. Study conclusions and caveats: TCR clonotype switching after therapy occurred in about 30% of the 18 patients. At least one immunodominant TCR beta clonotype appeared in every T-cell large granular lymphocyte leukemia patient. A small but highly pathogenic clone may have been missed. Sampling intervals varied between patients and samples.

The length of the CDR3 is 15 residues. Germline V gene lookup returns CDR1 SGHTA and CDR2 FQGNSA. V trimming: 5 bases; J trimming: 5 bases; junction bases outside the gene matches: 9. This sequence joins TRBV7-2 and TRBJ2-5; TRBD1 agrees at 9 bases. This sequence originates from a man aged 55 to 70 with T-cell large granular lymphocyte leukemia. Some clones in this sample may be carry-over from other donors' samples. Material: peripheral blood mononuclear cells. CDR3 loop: CASSVTGGRFETQYF. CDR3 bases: TGTGCCAGCAGCGTCACAGGGGGCCGGTTCGAGACCCAGTACTTC.